These 10 T cell receptor beta chains were all obtained from the same sample, sequenced in a study of T cell responses to AZD1222 COVID-19 vaccine. Clones were sequenced by immunoSEQ multiplex PCR, and TCRdb holds only the in-frame ones, with some missing. The sample includes about 170,000 clones, 90% of them seen just once. This sample comprised peripheral blood, obtained on day 0 of AZD1222 vaccination. These TCRs come from an adult in good health.

The genes are TRBV7-2 and TRBJ2-1; 11 bases agree with TRBD2. With V trimmed by 3 bases and J by 7 bases, 5 bases remained unmatched. CDR1 SGHTA and CDR2 FQGNSA come from the germline V gene. CDR3 length: 15 residues. CDR3 sequence reads: CASSFSGGAGNEQFF. In DNA form, the CDR3 reads TGTGCCAGCAGCTTTAGCGGGGGGGCGGGAAATGAGCAGTTCTTC.

CDR3 loop: CASSLGRGASGGHTQYF. CDR3 sequence (DNA): TGTGCCAGCAGCTTAGGGAGAGGCGCTAGCGGGGGGCATACGCAGTATTTT. This sequence joins TRBV7-2 and TRBJ2-3, with 11 bases that match TRBD2. Germline trimming cut 1 base from V and 7 bases from J; bases unmatched to any gene: 10. The germline gives CDR1 SGHTA, CDR2 FQGNSA. The CDR3 totals 17 residues. The whole variable domain, filled in from reference TRBV7-2 and TRBJ2-3, reads GAGVSQSPSNKVTEKGKDVELRCDPISGHTALYWYRQSLGQGLEFLIYFQGNSAPDKSGLPSDRFSAERTGGSVSTLTIQRTQQEDSAVYLCASSLGRGASGGHTQYFGPGTRLTVL.

V usage is TRBV7-2 and J usage is TRBJ2-7, with 11 bases identical to TRBD2. J lost 3 bases, V lost 2 bases, and 0 bases had no gene match. The CDR3 covers 14 residues. Germline assignment: CDR1 SGHTA and CDR2 FQGNSA. CDR3 sequence reads: CASSLLAGGYEQYF. The CDR3 DNA follows: TGTGCCAGCAGCTTACTAGCGGGGGGCTACGAGCAGTACTTC.

The rearrangement links TRBV3-1 (or the pseudogene TRBV3-2) to TRBJ1-2; D is undetermined. The V end lost 3 bases, the J end lost 7 bases, and 12 bases lay between the germline ends. The germline V gene encodes CDR1 LGHDT and CDR2 YNNKEL (reference sequence). The CDR3 extends over 13 amino acids. The CDR3 sequence: CASSQSRSAGYTF. The CDR3 bases are TGTGCCAGCAGCCAGTCTCGGTCGGCTGGCTACACCTTC.

The J gene is TRBJ1-1, the V gene TRBV4-3; no reliable D call. Trimming removed 0 bases from V and 0 bases from J, with 8 bases in between. The V gene's germline CDR1 is LGHNA and CDR2 YSLEER. The CDR3 runs to 15 residues. As DNA, the CDR3 is TGCGCCAGCAGCCAAGATAGGACTCTGAACACTGAAGCTTTCTTT. It specifies CASSQDRTLNTEAFF.

This chain links TRBV6-1 with TRBJ1-5, with D hard to call. This CDR3 has 13 residues. Germline loops: CDR1 MNHNS, CDR2 SASEGT. The V and J ends lost 1 base and 9 bases respectively, with 10 bases between them. CDR3 sequence: CASSEVRKRPQHF. The CDR3 DNA reads TGTGCCAGCAGTGAAGTAAGGAAGCGGCCCCAGCATTTT.

The chain has TRBV11-3 and TRBJ2-2; unclear D gene. Looked up from germline, CDR1 is SGHNT and CDR2 is YENEEA. V was pared by 0 bases and J by 3 bases, with 5 bases between. The CDR3 is 14 amino acids. DNA of the CDR3: TGTGCCAGCAGCTTAGATAGGGACACCGGGGAGCTGTTTTTT. Protein product: CASSLDRDTGELFF.

The V and J genes are TRBV7-3 and TRBJ2-5, with 7 positions matching TRBD1. Trimming at V came to 5 bases and at J to 3 bases, leaving 6 bases not matched to a gene. The CDR3 has 14 residues. Germline V gene sequence: CDR1 SGHTA, CDR2 FQGTGA. The chain's CDR3 is CASSGGTAKETQYF. In DNA, the CDR3 is TGTGCCAGCAGCGGTGGGACAGCAAAAGAGACCCAGTACTTC.

The V call is TRBV7-9, the J call TRBJ1-3; 9 bases align to TRBD1. Germline assignment: CDR1 SEHNR and CDR2 FQNEAQ (reference sequence). This CDR3 contains 16 residues. V was clipped by 8 bases and J by 4 bases; unmatched bases: 12. In nucleotides, the CDR3 is TGTGCCAGCGGCCGTGGGACAGGGTTTCTAGGAAACACCATATATTTT. Translating gives CASGRGTGFLGNTIYF.

The chain joins TRBV5-5 to TRBJ2-3; TRBD2 matches at 10 bases. The CDR3 has 16 residues. The V gene's germline CDR1 is SGHKS and CDR2 YYEKEE (reference sequence). V lost 2 bases and J lost 0; bases outside the gene matches: 3. The CDR3 sequence: CASSFTSGTSTDTQYF. CDR3 sequence (DNA): TGTGCCAGCAGCTTCACTAGCGGGACTAGCACAGATACGCAGTATTTT.